A selection of T cell receptor beta chains follows, all from one sample in a study of CXCR3-negative and CXCR3-positive naive CD8 T cells. TCRdb reprocessed the 5' RACE reads; each CDR3 protein has one entry and no DNA is given. The record lists approximately 52,000 distinct CDR3 sequences, of which the ten most abundant hold over 14%. Sequences were obtained from memory CD8+ T cells from blood. The receptors come from a human donor in good health. Some clones in this sample may be carry-over from other donors' samples. Each CDR3 is given with its conserved first and last residue. The listing skips clone size in some rows; elsewhere it reads once, few, many or a size class.

cdr3_length	v_call	clone_size	j_call	cdr3_aa
14	TRBV14	.	TRBJ1-1	CASSQVRLNTEAFF
17	TRBV7-8	.	TRBJ2-1	CASSAAVMGSMRNEQFF
15	TRBV5-1	.	TRBJ2-7	CASSPGLGRVHEQYF
13	TRBV20-1	.	TRBJ2-1	CSARLGGYNEQFF
14	TRBV27	.	TRBJ2-1	CASSWASSYNEQFF
11	TRBV10-3	.	TRBJ1-1	CAIRGTAEAFF
17	TRBV12-3/TRBV12-4	.	TRBJ2-3	CASNPVVPQPNTDTQYF
15	TRBV5-1	.	TRBJ2-7	CASSLRAAGAYEQYF
13	TRBV19	.	TRBJ1-1	CATRQGARTEAFF
17	TRBV4-2	.	TRBJ1-3	CASSPTSPLDSGNTIYF
15	TRBV7-6	.	TRBJ1-2	CASSESRTGGNGYTF
16	TRBV29-1	.	TRBJ2-1	CSGVPIAGGFRDEQFF
14	TRBV12-3/TRBV12-4	.	TRBJ1-6	CASSLVGYNSPLHF
12	TRBV20-1	.	TRBJ2-7	CSATLRDYEQYF
15	TRBV28	.	TRBJ2-7	CASSLYGGQNHEQYF
14	TRBV7-2	.	TRBJ1-2	CASSLEVNYYGYTF
15	TRBV4-3	medium-sized	TRBJ2-7	CASSQDFEGFYEQYF
15	TRBV20-1	.	TRBJ2-7	CSAPPDSLSTYEQYF
13	TRBV20-1	.	TRBJ2-1	CSARDLTSLWQFF
16	TRBV4-3	.	TRBJ2-2	CASSHRLASNTGELFF
16	TRBV9	.	TRBJ2-1	CASSGYPGTSDFEQFF
15	TRBV28	.	TRBJ2-1	CASSPSGSSYNEQFF
13	TRBV29-1	.	TRBJ2-2	CSVVGQATGELFF
16	TRBV7-9	.	TRBJ2-3	CASSPRLAGDTDTQYF
13	TRBV6-2/TRBV6-3	.	TRBJ1-1	CASSYGTGDEAFF
13	TRBV6-5	.	TRBJ2-5	CASSYRGKETQYF
13	TRBV29-1	.	TRBJ2-1	CSVTTSSYNEQFF
15	TRBV6-5	.	TRBJ2-7	CASRIRGMRSYEQYF
15	TRBV6-5	.	TRBJ2-7	CASSYSLDRGYEQYF
16	TRBV20-1	.	TRBJ2-7	CSARDQASGAPYEQYF
15	TRBV7-9	.	TRBJ1-1	CASSLAGGGNTEAFF
14	TRBV19	.	TRBJ2-3	CASSVGQGADTQYF
12	TRBV18	.	TRBJ1-1	CASSQSGPEAFF
14	TRBV12-3/TRBV12-4	.	TRBJ1-1	CASSVLTRNTEAFF
15	TRBV7-9	.	TRBJ1-1	CASSSAGGVDTEAFF
12	TRBV12-3/TRBV12-4	.	TRBJ2-7	CASSPNNNEQYF
13	TRBV7-9	.	TRBJ1-2	CAASQGFNYGYTF
14	TRBV20-1	.	TRBJ2-7	CSARRDAYPYEQYF
15	TRBV29-1	.	TRBJ2-3	CSVEVVQGVADTQYF
14	TRBV28	.	TRBJ1-6	CASSWWTRNSPLHF
16	TRBV12-3/TRBV12-4	.	TRBJ2-3	CASSWRPTGSTDTQYF
17	TRBV28	.	TRBJ2-1	CASSYSLLGRTDNEQFF
13	TRBV29-1	.	TRBJ2-3	CSVDVGVSDTQYF
15	TRBV11-3	medium-sized	TRBJ2-1	CASSLEQVPYNEQFF
14	TRBV12-3/TRBV12-4	.	TRBJ2-5	CASSHRAPQETQYF
15	TRBV4-3	.	TRBJ2-3	CASSQEQTRTDTQYF
13	TRBV7-9	.	TRBJ2-2	CASSPPVRTELFF
14	TRBV6-5	.	TRBJ2-7	CASSYSGQGNEQYF
16	TRBV7-9	.	TRBJ2-7	CASSLDITGSGYEQYF
15	TRBV6-5	.	TRBJ2-2	CASSYSLGGTGELFF
18	TRBV29-1	.	TRBJ1-1	CSVDARRTGNSMNTEAFF
17	TRBV28	.	TRBJ2-3	CASSFVAGGHTTDTQYF
14	TRBV7-9	.	TRBJ1-6	CASSLDRGNSPLHF
14	TRBV28	.	TRBJ2-7	CASSLQREDYEQYF
16	TRBV7-2	.	TRBJ2-1	CASSLVQGRPVDEQFF
15	TRBV7-2	.	TRBJ2-1	CASSLATVTYNEQFF
15	TRBV7-6	.	TRBJ2-2	CASSPPTGLAGELFF
16	TRBV15	.	TRBJ1-1	CATSAPGRSLNTEAFF
13	TRBV29-1	.	TRBJ2-3	CSVVQGLTDTQYF